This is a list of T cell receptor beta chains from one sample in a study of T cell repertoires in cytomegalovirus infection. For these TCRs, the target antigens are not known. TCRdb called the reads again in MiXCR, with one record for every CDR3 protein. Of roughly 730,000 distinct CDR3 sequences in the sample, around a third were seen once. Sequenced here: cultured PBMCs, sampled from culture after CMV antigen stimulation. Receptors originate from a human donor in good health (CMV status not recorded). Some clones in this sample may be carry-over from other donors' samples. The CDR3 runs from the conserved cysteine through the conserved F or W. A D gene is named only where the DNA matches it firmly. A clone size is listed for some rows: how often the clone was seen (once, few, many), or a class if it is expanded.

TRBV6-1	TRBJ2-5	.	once	TGTGCCAGCAGTGAAGTCCAGGGCCAAGAGACCCAGTACTTC	CASSEVQGQETQYF
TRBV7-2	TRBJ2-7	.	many	TGTGCCAGCAGCACCCGTACTAGCTACGAGCAGTACTTC	CASSTRTSYEQYF
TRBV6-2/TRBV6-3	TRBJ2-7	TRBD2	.	TGTGCCAGCAGTTACTCGAGTAGACTAGCGGGCTACGAGCAGTACTTC	CASSYSSRLAGYEQYF
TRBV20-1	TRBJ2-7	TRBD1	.	TGCAGTGCCCAAAGAGGGGGACAGGCGTACGAGCAGTACTTC	CSAQRGGQAYEQYF
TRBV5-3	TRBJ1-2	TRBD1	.	TGTGCCAGCAGCTGGACAGGGAACAACTATGGCTACAACTTC	CASSWTGNNYGYNF
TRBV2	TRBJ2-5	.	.	TGTGCCAGCCACTTTACGGACACGCCTGAGACCCAGTACTTC	CASHFTDTPETQYF
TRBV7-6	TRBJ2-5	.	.	TGTGCCAGCAGCTCCCCCATGGAGGACAGATTCGCCGACCAGTACTTC	CASSSPMEDRFADQYF
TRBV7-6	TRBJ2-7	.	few	TGTGCCAGCAGCCGATGGGGGCATAGCTCCTACGAGCAGTACTTC	CASSRWGHSSYEQYF
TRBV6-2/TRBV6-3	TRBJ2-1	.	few	TGTGCCAGCAGCTCCCCTGGCGTCCGTCTGTACAATGAGCAGTTCTTC	CASSSPGVRLYNEQFF
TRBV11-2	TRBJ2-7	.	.	TGTGCCAGCACTACCGGGACTGGATCCTTCGAGCAGTACTTC	CASTTGTGSFEQYF
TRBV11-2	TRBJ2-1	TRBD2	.	TGTGCCAGCAGCTTAGGGACTAGCGGGATACCCAATGAGCAGTTCTTC	CASSLGTSGIPNEQFF
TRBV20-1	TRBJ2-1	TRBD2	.	TGCAGTGCTAGAGATTCACTAGCGGGGGGCAATGAGCAGTTCTTC	CSARDSLAGGNEQFF
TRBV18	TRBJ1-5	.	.	TGTGCCAGCTCACCCGGGGGGGAAGAGCCCCAGCATTTT	CASSPGGEEPQHF
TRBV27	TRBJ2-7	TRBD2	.	TGTGCCAGCAGGCTGGGACTAGACTCCTACGAGCAGTACTTC	CASRLGLDSYEQYF
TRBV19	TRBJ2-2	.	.	TGTGCCAGTAGTCCAGAGAGGGCGTACGACGGGGAGCTGTTTTTT	CASSPERAYDGELFF
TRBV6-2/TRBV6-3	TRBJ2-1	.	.	TGTGCCAGCAGTTTCCACAGGGGAGGGTACAATGAGCAGTTCTTC	CASSFHRGGYNEQFF
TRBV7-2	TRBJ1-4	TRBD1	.	TGTGCCAGCAGCCCCACCGGGACAGTTGAAAAACTGTTTTTT	CASSPTGTVEKLFF
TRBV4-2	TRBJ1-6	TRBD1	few	TGTGCCAGCAGCCAAGACCTGGACAGGGCCGGGGGACAGGGCCGCCGACCCCTCCACTTT	CASSQDLDRAGGQGRRPLHF
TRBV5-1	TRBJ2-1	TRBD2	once	TGCGCCAGCAGCTCGGGACAGGACCTTAGCGGGAGGTTCGGTGAGCAGTTCTTC	CASSSGQDLSGRFGEQFF
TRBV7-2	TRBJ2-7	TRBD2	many	TGTGCCAGCAGCGCGACTAGCGGGGGCTACGAGCAGTACTTC	CASSATSGGYEQYF
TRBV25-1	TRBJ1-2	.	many	TGTGCCAGCAGTTACGGGGAGAACTATGGCTACACCTTC	CASSYGENYGYTF
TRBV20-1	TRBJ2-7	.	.	TGCAGTGCTAGAGCCCTGCTAGGCGAGCAGTACTTC	CSARALLGEQYF
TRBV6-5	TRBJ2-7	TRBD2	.	TGTGCCAGCAGAAAAGCGGGAGGGAGCTCCTACGAGCAGTACTTC	CASRKAGGSSYEQYF
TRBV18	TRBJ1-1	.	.	TGTGCCAGCTCACCAGGACAGACAAACGTTGAAGCTTTCTTT	CASSPGQTNVEAFF
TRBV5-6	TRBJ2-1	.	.	TGTGCCAGCAGCTGGGGTTTCGGGGGCGGTGAGCAGTTCTTC	CASSWGFGGGEQFF
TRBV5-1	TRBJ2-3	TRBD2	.	TGCGCCAGCAGCGGAGCGGGGCGAAGCACAGATACGCAGTATTTT	CASSGAGRSTDTQYF
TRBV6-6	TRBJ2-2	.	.	TGTGCCAGTCAAAGGGGGGCGCCGGGCACCGGGGAGCTGTTTTTT	CASQRGAPGTGELFF
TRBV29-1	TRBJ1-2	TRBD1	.	TGCAGCGTCTCAACGGACAGGGGGCACTATGGCTACACCTTC	CSVSTDRGHYGYTF
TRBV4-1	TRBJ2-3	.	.	TGCGCCAGCAGCCAAGATCCGGGATCGATTGCAGATACGCAGTATTTT	CASSQDPGSIADTQYF
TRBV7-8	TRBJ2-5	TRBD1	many	TGTGCCAGCAGCTTCCGGACAGGGACCGGCCGGGGGACCCAGTACTTC	CASSFRTGTGRGTQYF
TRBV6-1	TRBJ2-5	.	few	TGTGCCAGCAGTCGCTGGGGCCAAGAGACCCAGTACTTC	CASSRWGQETQYF
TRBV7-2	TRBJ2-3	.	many	TGTGCCAGCAGCTTAGACCCAACCGGCACGCAGTATTTT	CASSLDPTGTQYF
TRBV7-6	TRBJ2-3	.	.	TGTGCCAGCAGCTTAGGCGGGTTCCTGACAGATACGCAGTATTTT	CASSLGGFLTDTQYF
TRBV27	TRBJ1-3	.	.	TGTGCCAGCAGTTTATATGGGGCGAGGGACTCTGGAAACACCATATATTTT	CASSLYGARDSGNTIYF
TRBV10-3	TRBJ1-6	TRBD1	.	TGTGCCATCAGGGGACAGGTCAATAATTCACCCCTCCACTTT	CAIRGQVNNSPLHF
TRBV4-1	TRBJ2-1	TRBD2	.	TGCGCCAGCAGCCTCTTCATGACTAGCGGGGGACCCTCCGTGGAGTTCTTC	CASSLFMTSGGPSVEFF
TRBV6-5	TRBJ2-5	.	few	TGTGCCACCGCGGCCCCCGGCGCTGAGACCCAGTACTTC	CATAAPGAETQYF
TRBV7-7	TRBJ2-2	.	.	TGTGCCAGCAGCCCAAGCCACACCGGGGAGCTGTTTTTT	CASSPSHTGELFF
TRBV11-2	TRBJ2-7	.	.	TGTGCCAGCAGCTTAGCCTATAGGGGCGAGCAGTACTTC	CASSLAYRGEQYF
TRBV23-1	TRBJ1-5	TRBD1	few	TGCGCCAGCAGTCACCCGGACAGGACTAGCAATCAGCCCCAGCATTTT	CASSHPDRTSNQPQHF
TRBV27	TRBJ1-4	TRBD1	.	TGTGCCAGCAGCGACCCGGGACAGGGGCCAACTAATGAAAAACTGTTTTTT	CASSDPGQGPTNEKLFF
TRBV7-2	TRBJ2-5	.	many	TGTGCCAGCAGCTTACTCCTAGGACAGTACTTC	CASSLLLGQYF
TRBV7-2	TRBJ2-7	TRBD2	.	TGTGCCAGCAGCCCCTCGCGGGAGCCGTACGAGCAGTACTTC	CASSPSREPYEQYF
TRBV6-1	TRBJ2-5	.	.	TGTGCCAGCAGTGAAGCGGGCAGGCAAGAGACCCAGTACTTC	CASSEAGRQETQYF